One T cell receptor (beta chain) is described in this entry. The antigen remains unidentified. This sample is drawn from a study of cytomegalovirus exposure and HLA in healthy donors. Overall study findings and caveats: Across HLA loci, a later analysis found differing TCR association rates, with DRB1 most and HLA-C fewest. The HLA-A and HLA-B alleles of most subjects were reportedly predicted accurately from TCR beta sequences.

Trimming stripped 5 bases from V and 0 bases from J, with 8 bases between. The CDR3 is made up of 14 amino acids. Germline CDR1 reads MNHNY; CDR2 reads SVGAGI (reference sequence). Use of 60 Vbeta and 13 Jbeta primers characterized the PCR. Profiling relied on immunoSEQ multiplex PCR, and the TCRdb table lists in-frame clones only, not all of them. The data contain 30,000 or so clones, about 60% of them seen just once; the ten biggest clones take up 20% to 25%. This clonotype was obtained from a man aged 50 to 59 in good health and CMV-seropositive. The specimen was PBMCs. This rearrangement joins TRBV6-6 to TRBJ2-4; no definite D call. The CDR3 loop is CASSTYLAKNIQYF. The CDR3 DNA follows: TGTGCCAGCAGTACATATTTAGCCAAAAACATTCAGTACTTC.